These 20 T cell receptor beta chains were all obtained from the same sample, sequenced in a study of neurological immune-mediated disorders. TCRdb passed the 5' RACE reads through MiXCR, listing each CDR3 protein once. The repertoire includes some 33,000 distinct CDR3 sequences, around 1.5% of them detected once, and around 9% sits in the top ten. Sequencing used PBMCs. The receptors derive from a woman in her 30s with multiple sclerosis.

This clonotype was detected many times. The J gene is TRBJ1-5, the V gene TRBV9, with D maybe TRBD1 (6 bases). The CDR3 extends over 14 amino acids. Germline CDR1 reads SGDLS; CDR2 reads YYNGEE. V lost 0 bases and J 5 bases, leaving 9 bases between the germline ends. As DNA, the CDR3 is TGTGCCAGCAGCGTAGCAGGGGCGGATCAGCCCCAGCATTTT. As protein: CASSVAGADQPQHF.

This clonotype showed up many times. The chain employs TRBV7-9 and TRBJ2-5; no definite D call. This CDR3 is built from 15 residues. The germline V gene encodes CDR1 SEHNR and CDR2 FQNEAQ (reference sequence). The ends were cut back, 1 base at V and 5 bases at J, with 14 bases in the middle. CDR3 coding DNA: TGTGCCAGCAGCTTAGAGGCGAGGTCCGGGGAGACCCAGTACTTC. Translation gives CASSLEARSGETQYF.

This clonotype was detected ten times or more. This rearrangement joins TRBV7-2 to TRBJ2-4, with TRBD2 identical over 14 bases. Losses at the gene ends were 5 bases for V and 7 bases for J; bases not matched to a gene: 10. The CDR3 is 17 residues long. Germline V CDR1 and CDR2: SGHTA, FQGNSA. The CDR3 DNA follows: TGTGCCAGCAGCCCAGGGACTAGCGGGGGTGTGTGGAACATTCAGTACTTC. Residues: CASSPGTSGGVWNIQYF.

This clonotype was detected many times. This rearrangement joins TRBV7-9 to TRBJ2-5; 10 bases agree with TRBD1. This CDR3 has 14 amino acids. Germline CDR1 reads SEHNR; CDR2 reads FQNEAQ (reference sequence). J gave up 5 bases and V 5 bases, and 5 bases lay outside the gene matches. As DNA, the CDR3 is TGTGCCAGCAGCGACAGGGGGCAGATGGAGACCCAGTACTTC. Its protein product is CASSDRGQMETQYF.

This clonotype was recorded at least ten times. This chain links TRBV9 with TRBJ2-3, with D hard to call. The CDR3 sequence is 16 residues long. V lost 1 base, J lost 0 bases, and 12 bases lay in between. Germline CDR1 reads SGDLS; CDR2 reads YYNGEE. The CDR3 region is CASSVNLFSSTDTQYF. In nucleotides, the CDR3 is TGTGCCAGCAGCGTAAACCTTTTTTCTAGCACAGATACGCAGTATTTT.

This clonotype appeared many times. This chain links TRBV7-6 with TRBJ2-7; 13 nucleotides line up with TRBD2. Germline V CDR1 and CDR2: SGHVS, FNYEAQ. The CDR3 is made up of 15 amino acids. V trimming: 5 bases; J trimming: 4 bases; junction bases outside the gene matches: 5. The CDR3 nucleotides read TGTGCCAGCAGCCTCACTAGCGGGGGGGGTTACGAGCAGTACTTC. Amino acids: CASSLTSGGGYEQYF.

This clonotype was seen many times. The V and J genes are TRBV3-1 and TRBJ1-6; 8 bases fit TRBD1. The V gene's germline CDR1 is LGHDT and CDR2 YNNKEL (reference sequence). The V segment lost 4 bases and the J segment 0 bases; nucleotides outside the gene matches: 5. The CDR3 runs 17 residues. The CDR3 region has the DNA TGTGCCAGCAGCCTCCGGACAGGGAGCTCCTATAATTCACCCCTCCACTTT. Translating it yields CASSLRTGSSYNSPLHF.

Many counts were recorded for this clonotype. This chain connects TRBV12-3 or TRBV12-4 to TRBJ1-6; 9 bases agree with TRBD1. V lost 5 bases to trimming and J lost 8 bases; unmatched junction nucleotides: 4. The length of the CDR3 is 14 residues. CDR3 in DNA: TGTGCCAGCAGTCATACAGGGGGCCATTCACCCCTCCACTTT. Protein product: CASSHTGGHSPLHF.

This clonotype occurred many times. CDR3 in DNA: TGCAGTGCTAGAGTTCCGGGGTACCACGAGCAGTACTTC. The encoded protein is CSARVPGYHEQYF. The V gene is TRBV20-1, the J gene TRBJ2-7; maybe TRBD2 (5 bases). This CDR3 is 13 amino acids long. CDR1 is DFQATT and CDR2 is SNEGSKA in the germline V gene (reference sequence). Trimming left V 1 base short and J 5 bases short, with 12 bases between.

There are many counts of this clonotype. The rearrangement uses TRBV2 and TRBJ2-7, with 8 bases that match TRBD2. Trimming took 7 bases from V and 0 from J; bases not matched to a gene: 5. CDR1 is SNHLY and CDR2 is FYNNEI in the germline V gene. The length of the CDR3 is 14 residues. CDR3 coding DNA: TGTGCCAGCACCCAGCGGGGGACCTCCTACGAGCAGTACTTC. Protein product: CASTQRGTSYEQYF.

This clonotype has ten or more counts. The chain combines TRBV20-1 with TRBJ2-1; 8 bases are shared with TRBD2. The J segment lost 3 bases and the V segment lost 4 bases, leaving 5 bases of the junction unmatched. Germline assignment: CDR1 DFQATT and CDR2 SNEGSKA (reference sequence). This CDR3 is built from 14 residues. CDR3 in DNA: TGCAGTGCTACACTAGCGGCAGACTACAATGAGCAGTTCTTC. Translated, it gives CSATLAADYNEQFF.

This clonotype was observed many times. A read error may produce the germline difference seen at one junction end. J is TRBJ2-3 and V is TRBV20-1, with D possibly TRBD2 on 5 matching bases. Germline V gene sequence: CDR1 DFQATT, CDR2 SNEGSKA (reference sequence). This CDR3 is 12 amino acids long. CDR3 in DNA: TGCTGTGCCGCCGGGAAGGGCCCCGTCCCGTATTTT. This codes for CCAAGKGPVPYF.

This clonotype was seen more than once but under ten times. Relative to the germline gene, one junction end is altered; a read error may explain this. The chain joins TRBV5-5 to TRBJ2-7, with TRBD1 matching 7 bases. There are 16 residues in the CDR3. Germline CDR1 SGHKS, CDR2 YYEKEE (reference sequence). DNA for the CDR3: TGTGTCAGCAGCTTGGGCGGTCACAGGGGTTCCTACGAGCAGTACTTC. This codes for CVSSLGGHRGSYEQYF. The whole variable domain, remainder taken from reference TRBV5-5 and TRBJ2-7, is DAGVTQSPTHLIKTRGQQVTLRCSPISGHKSVSWYQQVLGQGPQFIFQYYEKEERGRGNFPDRFSARQFPNYSSELNVNALLLGDSALYLCVSSLGGHRGSYEQYFGPGTRLTVT.

The table lists this clonotype with many counts. The chain recombines TRBV20-1 with TRBJ2-7; 10 bases are a match to TRBD2. This CDR3 has 17 amino acids. Looked up from germline, CDR1 is DFQATT and CDR2 is SNEGSKA (reference sequence). The junction had 16 bases not matched to a gene; V was cut back by 6 bases and J by 2 bases. CDR3 coding DNA: TGCAGTGCCCGAGCGGGGGGGTCGGCTGGTTGGACCTACGAGCAGTACTTC. This sequence encodes CSARAGGSAGWTYEQYF.

The sample holds many counts of this clonotype. The V call is TRBV5-1, the J call TRBJ2-3; 9 nucleotides agree with TRBD1. CDR1 SGHRS and CDR2 YFSETQ come from the germline V gene. The V and J ends lost 1 base and 0 bases, in that order; junction bases with no gene match: 9. The CDR3 sequence is 18 residues long. The CDR3 spells CASSLWGKQGASTDTQYF. CDR3 DNA: TGCGCCAGCAGCTTGTGGGGTAAACAGGGGGCCAGCACAGATACGCAGTATTTT.

This clonotype was counted at least ten times. This rearrangement joins TRBV20-1 to TRBJ2-5; 9 bases line up with TRBD2. CDR1 DFQATT and CDR2 SNEGSKA come from the germline V gene (reference sequence). Trimming took 0 bases from V and 5 from J; bases not matched to a gene: 4. CDR3 length: 14 residues. As DNA, the CDR3 is TGCAGTGCTAGAGACGGCGGGGGGGCGGAGACCCAGTACTTC. Translated, it gives CSARDGGGAETQYF.

This clonotype was found many times. The J gene is TRBJ2-5, the V gene TRBV7-2; D not resolved. CDR1 and CDR2 from the germline V gene are SGHTA and FQGNSA. The CDR3 is 14 amino acids. The V and J ends lost 1 base and 2 bases respectively, with 8 bases between them. The CDR3 DNA reads TGTGCCAGCAGCTTAGTCCCAGGACAAGAGACCCAGTACTTC. Translation gives CASSLVPGQETQYF.

This clonotype was counted ten times or more. The chain recombines TRBV5-1 with TRBJ2-4; tentatively, D is TRBD1 (6 bases). Germline assignment: CDR1 SGHRS and CDR2 YFSETQ. CDR3 length equals 14 residues. The V end lost 5 bases, the J end lost 6 bases, and 15 bases lay between the germline ends. CDR3 protein: CASRQGSFGNIQYF. CDR3 nucleotides: TGCGCCAGCAGACAGGGCTCGTTTGGAAACATTCAGTACTTC. Using reference TRBV5-1 and TRBJ2-4 for the parts outside the CDR3, the full variable domain is KAGVTQTPRYLIKTRGQQVTLSCSPISGHRSVSWYQQTPGQGLQFLFEYFSETQRNKGNFPGRFSGRQFSNSRSEMNVSTLELGDSALYLCASRQGSFGNIQYFGAGTRLSVL.

At least ten counts were recorded for this clonotype. The chain's CDR3 is CASSLGSSYNSPLHF. In DNA, the CDR3 is TGTGCCAGCAGTTTGGGGTCCTCCTATAATTCACCCCTCCACTTT. The genes are TRBV12-3 or TRBV12-4 and TRBJ1-6, with D uncertain. This CDR3 comprises 15 residues. V gave up 3 bases and J gave up 0 bases, with 6 bases separating them.

Many counts were recorded for this clonotype. The V call is TRBV4-3, the J call TRBJ2-2, with a possible D match to TRBD1 (6 bases). V was clipped by 3 bases and J by 0 bases, with 11 bases between them. CDR3 size: 16 residues. Germline V gene lookup returns CDR1 LGHNA and CDR2 YSLEER. The CDR3 DNA reads TGCGCCAGCAGCCAGGAACAGGGCCCGAACACCGGGGAGCTGTTTTTT. Residues: CASSQEQGPNTGELFF.